These 28 T cell receptor beta chains share one sample of origin, sequenced in a study of blood T cells in healthy people across ages. Next came a second PCR, run for about 7 to 12 cycles, which used a sample-barcoded 5' primer along with a J-beta primer mix. TCRdb independently ran MiXCR on the 5' RACE reads; one entry per CDR3 protein. Among around 1.5 million distinct CDR3 sequences listed, 42% were seen once. Material for sequencing was blood. These receptors were collected from a young woman in good health.

This clonotype occurred a few times. The genes are TRBV20-1 and TRBJ2-1, with 7 bases fitting TRBD1. This CDR3 is built from 13 residues. Germline trimming cut 3 bases from V and 5 bases from J; bases unmatched to any gene: 4. Germline V gene sequence: CDR1 DFQATT, CDR2 SNEGSKA (reference sequence). The CDR3, as DNA: TGCAGTGCTAGGGACAGGAGAAACAATGAGCAGTTCTTC. It codes for CSARDRRNNEQFF.

V gene TRBV6-5 combines with J gene TRBJ2-3, with D perhaps matching TRBD1 (6 bases). Trimming cost V 7 bases and J 6 bases, with 14 bases left between them. Germline V gene data show CDR1 as MNHEY and CDR2 as SVGAGI. The CDR3 spans 13 residues. The DNA for the CDR3 is TGTGCCAGCACCTCAGGGGCCCTGGATACGCAGTATTTT. As protein: CASTSGALDTQYF.

The gene calls are TRBV6-6 and TRBJ1-5, with 7 bases matching TRBD1. With 2 bases clipped from V and 4 bases from J, the junction kept 11 bases outside the gene matches. The germline CDR1 and CDR2 sequences are MNHNY and SVGAGI (reference sequence). This CDR3 has 17 residues. CDR3 residues: CASSYQGGTVANQPQHF. The CDR3 DNA reads as TGTGCCAGCAGTTACCAGGGGGGGACAGTCGCAAATCAGCCCCAGCATTTT.

V gene TRBV28 combines with J gene TRBJ1-1, with a weak D call TRBD1 (6 bases). V was clipped by 6 bases and J by 11 bases, with 19 bases between them. The CDR3 runs 13 residues. The germline V gene has CDR1 MDHEN and CDR2 SYDVKM. CDR3 bases: TGTGCCAGCAGCCTCTCGGGGGCGAGAACGGCTTTCTTT. Its protein product is CASSLSGARTAFF.

This chain uses TRBV7-9 with TRBJ1-2; 7 nucleotides line up with TRBD1. The CDR3 spans 15 residues. The germline V gene has CDR1 SEHNR and CDR2 FQNEAQ (reference sequence). V trimming: 5 bases; J trimming: 0 bases; junction bases outside the gene matches: 6. CDR3: CASSPWDSPNYGYTF. DNA for the CDR3: TGTGCCAGCAGCCCTTGGGACAGCCCTAACTATGGCTACACCTTC.

In its sample, this clonotype was seen a few times. The rearrangement uses TRBV6-6 and TRBJ2-3; D call uncertain. The CDR3 length is 16 residues. Germline loops: CDR1 MNHNY, CDR2 SVGAGI (reference sequence). Deletions cut 0 bases from V and 0 bases from J, with 10 bases between. The CDR3 here is CASSYSKAQSTDTQYF. The CDR3 DNA is TGTGCCAGCAGTTACTCGAAAGCTCAGAGCACAGATACGCAGTATTTT.

The chain has TRBV6-2 or TRBV6-3 and TRBJ2-3; TRBD2 matches at 11 bases. The V gene's germline CDR1 is MNHEY and CDR2 SVGEGT. V trimming: 5 bases; J trimming: 0 bases; junction bases outside the gene matches: 16. The length of the CDR3 is 20 residues. The CDR3 loop reads CASSTLLAGALPTSTDTQYF. The CDR3 coding sequence is TGTGCCAGCAGTACCTTACTAGCGGGGGCCCTTCCCACTAGCACAGATACGCAGTATTTT.

V is TRBV29-1 and J is TRBJ2-5, with 11 positions matching TRBD1. This CDR3 contains 14 residues. In germline, CDR1 is SQVTM, CDR2 ANQGSEA. Trimming took 7 bases from V and 3 from J; bases not matched to a gene: 7. The CDR3 coding sequence is TGCAGCGCTGAGCGGGACAGGGGGAAAGAGACCCAGTACTTC. Its translation is CSAERDRGKETQYF.

The chain is built from TRBV30 and TRBJ2-3, with no clear D. The CDR3 is 11 amino acids. V lost 4 bases and J lost 11, with 13 bases in between. CDR1 GTSNPN and CDR2 SVGIG come from the germline V gene (reference sequence). CDR3 region: CAWTPQDVQYF. The CDR3 coding sequence is TGTGCCTGGACCCCCCAGGACGTGCAGTATTTT.

In its sample, this clonotype was seen a few times. The chain employs TRBV6-5 and TRBJ1-2; no clear D. The CDR3 consists of 14 residues. CDR1 is MNHEY, CDR2 SVGAGI, per germline. The V gene lost 2 bases and the J gene lost 1 base, with 8 bases spanning the gap. CDR3 nucleotide sequence: TGTGCCAGCAGTTACCGGGGATTTAACTATGGCTACACCTTC. Protein sequence: CASSYRGFNYGYTF.

This clonotype has just a few counts. J is TRBJ2-4 and V is TRBV20-1; perhaps TRBD2 as D (5 bases). Germline V gene sequence: CDR1 DFQATT, CDR2 SNEGSKA (reference sequence). Trimming removed 6 bases from V and 0 bases from J, with 12 bases in between. This CDR3 is built from 14 residues. The CDR3 nucleotides are TGCAGTGCCCCTGGGCGGGTAGCCAAAAACATTCAGTACTTC. Its translation is CSAPGRVAKNIQYF.

This clonotype was seen more than once but under ten times. The chain carries TRBV4-1 and TRBJ2-7, with 10 bases matching TRBD1. Per the germline V gene, CDR1 is MGHRA and CDR2 is YSYEKL. The J segment lost 4 bases and the V segment lost 1 base, leaving 4 bases of the junction unmatched. The CDR3 loop spans 15 amino acids. In DNA, the CDR3 is TGCGCCAGCAGCCAAGTGTTGGACAGGGGGTACGAGCAGTACTTC. Residues: CASSQVLDRGYEQYF.

The chain couples TRBV4-2 to TRBJ2-1, with 13 positions matching TRBD2. Germline V lookup: CDR1 LGHNA, CDR2 YNFKEQ. This CDR3 is built from 16 residues. Germline trimming cut 4 bases from V and 9 bases from J; bases unmatched to any gene: 9. The chain's CDR3 is CASSLAGTSGVVEQFF. In DNA, the CDR3 is TGTGCCAGCAGCCTGGCGGGGACTAGCGGGGTCGTTGAGCAGTTCTTC.

The chain combines TRBV29-1 with TRBJ1-4; D is ambiguous. The CDR3 loop spans 13 amino acids. Germline V gene data show CDR1 as SQVTM and CDR2 as ANQGSEA. Trimming removed 4 bases at V and 7 bases at J, with 13 bases between. In DNA form, the CDR3 reads TGCAGCGTTGGACGACAAGTTGGTGAAAAACTGTTTTTT. As protein: CSVGRQVGEKLFF.

This clonotype was counted many times. The chain links TRBV29-1 to TRBJ2-6; the D gene is possibly TRBD2 (5 bases). The CDR3 is 13 amino acids. Germline assignment: CDR1 SQVTM and CDR2 ANQGSEA. The V end was cut by 0 bases, the J end by 9 bases, with 9 bases between. CDR3 DNA: TGCAGCGTTGAAGATGGAGGAAACAACGTCCTGACTTTC. Translation: CSVEDGGNNVLTF.

V is TRBV12-3 or TRBV12-4 and J is TRBJ2-7; tentative D call: TRBD2 (5 bases). Trimming left V 6 bases short and J 4 bases short, with 13 bases between. CDR3 length: 13 amino acids. CDR3 loop: CASSYPGGYEQYF. The CDR3 DNA is TGTGCCAGCAGCTACCCGGGCGGGTACGAGCAGTACTTC.

The chain recombines TRBV20-1 with TRBJ2-7; D is unclear. The CDR3 runs 11 residues. The V end was cut by 2 bases, the J end by 9 bases, with 11 bases between. Looked up from germline, CDR1 is DFQATT and CDR2 is SNEGSKA (reference sequence). DNA of the CDR3: TGCAGTGCTAGACTCGGACGCGGGCAGTACTTC. Translation gives CSARLGRGQYF.

The chain links TRBV5-1 to TRBJ2-1; maybe TRBD2 (6 bases). The CDR3 covers 15 residues. Looked up from germline, CDR1 is SGHRS and CDR2 is YFSETQ. The ends were cut back, 4 bases at V and 10 bases at J, with 21 bases in the middle. CDR3 protein: CASSPLAGKKVEQFF. Here the CDR3 DNA reads TGCGCCAGCAGCCCCCTGGCGGGGAAGAAAGTGGAGCAGTTCTTC.

This chain links TRBV7-9 with TRBJ1-2; D may be TRBD1 (6 bases). The V end lost 5 bases, the J end lost 4 bases, and 17 bases lay between the germline ends. Germline V gene lookup returns CDR1 SEHNR and CDR2 FQNEAQ (reference sequence). The CDR3 length is 15 residues. This chain's CDR3 is CASSDRGGPSYGYTF. The CDR3 nucleotides read TGTGCCAGCAGCGACCGTGGGGGGCCGAGCTATGGCTACACCTTC.

This clonotype was detected a few times. The chain combines TRBV29-1 with TRBJ2-7; the D is unclear. The CDR3 spans 14 residues. CDR1 and CDR2 (germline): SQVTM, ANQGSEA. V was trimmed by 6 bases and J by 3 bases, leaving 18 bases between them. CDR3 coding DNA: TGCAGCGTCAGAGGTGGGGTAACAGACTACGAGCAGTACTTC. Encoded protein: CSVRGGVTDYEQYF.

This chain links TRBV5-1 with TRBJ2-2; D not resolved. The CDR3 length is 14 residues. V lost 4 bases, J lost 3 bases, and 10 bases lay in between. The germline V gene encodes CDR1 SGHRS and CDR2 YFSETQ. This chain's CDR3 is CASSPMGYTGELFF. CDR3 in DNA: TGCGCCAGCAGCCCGATGGGATACACCGGGGAGCTGTTTTTT.

Only a few counts were recorded for this clonotype. This rearrangement joins TRBV5-1 to TRBJ2-4, with D possibly being TRBD2 (5 bases). The CDR3 loop spans 15 amino acids. Trimming took 0 bases from V and 3 from J, leaving 10 bases between them. The germline V gene encodes CDR1 SGHRS and CDR2 YFSETQ. The CDR3 region is CASSLVGRGKNIQYF. CDR3 in DNA: TGCGCCAGCAGCTTGGTTGGCCGGGGCAAAAACATTCAGTACTTC.

The chain joins TRBV15 to TRBJ2-5; TRBD2 matches 9 bases. Germline V gene data show CDR1 as LNHNV and CDR2 as YYDKDF (reference sequence). V was clipped by 0 bases and J by 11 bases; unmatched bases: 10. The CDR3 has 15 amino acids. In DNA form, the CDR3 reads TGTGCCACCAGCAGAGATATAGCGGGAGAGGGTGAGCAGTACTTC. Translation gives CATSRDIAGEGEQYF. Filled out from reference TRBV15 and TRBJ2-5, the complete variable domain reads DAMVIQNPRYQVTQFGKPVTLSCSQTLNHNVMYWYQQKSSQAPKLLFHYYDKDFNNEADTPDNFQSRRPNTSFCFLDIRSPGLGDTAMYLCATSRDIAGEGEQYFGPGTRLLVL.

The chain employs TRBV27 and TRBJ2-1; D possibly corresponds to TRBD1 (6 bases). The V end lost 6 bases, the J end lost 0 bases, and 12 bases lay between the germline ends. There are 15 residues in the CDR3. Germline-derived CDR1 and CDR2 are MNHEY and SMNVEV (reference sequence). CDR3 nucleotides: TGTGCCAGCAGACCAAGACAGGACTCCTACAATGAGCAGTTCTTC. Its protein product is CASRPRQDSYNEQFF.

This rearrangement joins TRBV27 to TRBJ1-5; a possible D gene is TRBD1 (5 bases). This CDR3 contains 17 residues. Germline values: CDR1 MNHEY, CDR2 SMNVEV (reference sequence). The germline V and J ends were trimmed by 3 bases and 0 bases, with 15 bases remaining between them. CDR3 coding DNA: TGTGCCAGCAGTTTGGAGGGGCCTCGTTATAGCAATCAGCCCCAGCATTTT. This encodes CASSLEGPRYSNQPQHF.

With regard to this clonotype: The junction differs from germline at one of its ends, possibly a read error. The V gene is TRBV3-1, the J gene TRBJ2-5; 13 bases map to TRBD2. The length of the CDR3 is 17 residues. Germline V lookup: CDR1 LGHDT, CDR2 YNNKEL (reference sequence). The CDR3 loop reads CASSRLAGGRDEETRYF. In DNA, the CDR3 is TGTGCCAGCAGCCGACTAGCGGGAGGCCGGGACGAAGAGACCCGGTACTTC.

The rearrangement joins TRBV12-3 or TRBV12-4 to TRBJ2-3; D not certain. This CDR3 has 16 amino acids. The V end was cut by 3 bases, the J end by 7 bases, with 20 bases between. Written as DNA, the CDR3 is TGTGCCAGCAGTTTGTCAGCTCAGTGGATGATATATACGCAGTATTTT. Amino acid sequence: CASSLSAQWMIYTQYF.

The chain employs TRBV9 and TRBJ1-1; 12 nucleotides align to TRBD1. Germline CDR1 reads SGDLS; CDR2 reads YYNGEE. CDR3 length: 20 residues. V was clipped by 3 bases and J by 0 bases; unmatched bases: 15. CDR3 loop: CASSATSKTGTGGLNTEAFF. The CDR3 DNA follows: TGTGCCAGCAGCGCCACCTCAAAGACCGGGACAGGGGGCTTGAACACTGAAGCTTTCTTT.